This T cell receptor beta chain was sequenced in a study of T cells after yellow fever vaccination. TCRdb recomputed calls from the 5' RACE reads with MiXCR, one row per CDR3 protein. The data contain approximately 300,000 distinct CDR3 sequences, about 6.9% of them singletons. The sample here was PBMCs, taken about 41 days after the first yellow fever vaccination. The receptor comes from a man aged 18 to 30 who received the YFV17D yellow fever vaccine.

The CDR3 coding sequence is TGCGCCAGCAGCCCCCCAGTGGGGGGCTTGGGGGCCAACGTCCTGACTTTC. Encoded protein: CASSPPVGGLGANVLTF. V is TRBV5-1 and J is TRBJ2-6; D possibly matches TRBD1 or TRBD2 (6 bases each). Trimming left V 4 bases short and J 4 bases short, with 18 bases between. This CDR3 is 17 amino acids long. CDR1 SGHRS and CDR2 YFSETQ come from the germline V gene.